The next 11 T cell receptor beta chains were all read from a single sample in a study of blood T cell repertoires in COVID-19. Assay: immunoSEQ multiplex PCR; the TCRdb copy retains only in-frame clones and omits some. The data show about 370,000 clones, with more than 70% seen just once and about 3% held by the top ten. The sample consisted of peripheral blood. The source of these receptors is a woman aged 30 to 39 with COVID-19, enrolled during active disease.

V usage is TRBV10-3 and J usage is TRBJ2-3; the D gene is possibly TRBD2 (5 bases). The V end lost 7 bases, the J end lost 0 bases, and 8 bases lay between the germline ends. This CDR3 has 13 amino acids. Germline CDR1 ENHRY, CDR2 SYGVKD. The DNA of the CDR3 is TGTGCCATCAAGGAGCGGAGCACAGATACGCAGTATTTT. This gives the protein CAIKERSTDTQYF.

The V gene is TRBV6-2 or TRBV6-3, the J gene TRBJ2-1, with 11 bases that match TRBD2. CDR1 MNHEY and CDR2 SVGEGT come from the germline V gene. The CDR3 is made up of 13 amino acids. Unmatched junction bases numbered 3, after V lost 6 bases and J lost 8 bases. DNA for the CDR3: TGTGCCAGCAGCCGGACTAGCGGGCATGAGCAGTTCTTC. Translated, it gives CASSRTSGHEQFF.

The chain is built from TRBV20-1 and TRBJ2-3; D uncertain. Germline values: CDR1 DFQATT, CDR2 SNEGSKA (reference sequence). The V gene lost 2 bases and the J gene lost 3 bases, with 3 bases spanning the gap. The CDR3 spans 11 residues. CDR3 in amino acids: CSARQTDTQYF. CDR3 sequence (DNA): TGCAGTGCTAGACAAACAGATACGCAGTATTTT.

This rearrangement joins TRBV6-2 or TRBV6-3 to TRBJ2-2; the match to TRBD1 covers 7 bases. V dropped 2 bases and J dropped 4; count of bases not matched to a gene: 4. The CDR3 is 15 amino acids. CDR1 is MNHEY, CDR2 SVGEGT, per germline. The CDR3 sequence: CASSYPGTVTGELFF. The CDR3, as DNA: TGTGCCAGCAGTTACCCCGGGACAGTCACCGGGGAGCTGTTTTTT.

The chain is built from TRBV5-1 and TRBJ1-2; maybe TRBD1 (5 bases). The CDR3 runs to 16 residues. Trimming took off 0 bases at V and 2 bases at J, with 14 bases between the two ends. Germline CDR1 reads SGHRS; CDR2 reads YFSETQ. The CDR3 loop is CASSLEGYRVNYGYTF. DNA of the CDR3: TGCGCCAGCAGCTTGGAGGGGTACAGAGTAAACTATGGCTACACCTTC.

The gene calls are TRBV7-6 and TRBJ1-2; no clear D. The CDR3 has 13 amino acids. Per the germline V gene, CDR1 is SGHVS and CDR2 is FNYEAQ. Trimming stripped 5 bases from V and 3 bases from J, with 10 bases between. CDR3 nucleotide sequence: TGTGCCAGCAGCCCTGCGCGGGACTATGGCTACACCTTC. As protein: CASSPARDYGYTF.

For the CDR3, the DNA is TGTGCCAGCAGCTTAGCGGGGACAGGGAACGAGCAGTACGTC. Its translation: CASSLAGTGNEQYV. This rearrangement joins TRBV7-2 to TRBJ2-7; 9 nucleotides agree with TRBD1. This CDR3 contains 14 residues. The V gene end was trimmed by 0 bases and the J gene end by 5 bases; junction bases not matched to a gene: 2. Germline V gene sequence: CDR1 SGHTA, CDR2 FQGNSA.

The V call is TRBV27, the J call TRBJ1-2; D gene uncertain. Trimming removed 0 bases from V and 8 bases from J, with 16 bases in between. Germline lookup yields CDR1 MNHEY and CDR2 SMNVEV (reference sequence). This CDR3 contains 15 residues. The CDR3 is CASSLSSVADGGYTF. CDR3 bases: TGTGCCAGCAGTTTATCATCGGTGGCGGATGGCGGCTACACCTTC.

In its sample, this clone was seen once. The gene calls are TRBV7-2 and TRBJ2-1; 10 bases map to TRBD2. V gave up 3 bases and J gave up 7 bases; unmatched junction bases: 18. Germline lookup yields CDR1 SGHTA and CDR2 FQGNSA. The CDR3 has 19 amino acids. The CDR3 sequence: CASSLVSRTSGTQGNEQFF. DNA of the CDR3: TGTGCCAGCAGCTTGGTTTCCCGGACTAGCGGCACTCAAGGGAATGAGCAGTTCTTC.

The rearrangement joins TRBV3-1 (or the pseudogene TRBV3-2) to TRBJ1-2, with 8 positions matching TRBD1. The germline V gene encodes CDR1 LGHDT and CDR2 YNNKEL (reference sequence). This CDR3 comprises 13 residues. The V segment lost 3 bases and the J segment 7 bases; nucleotides outside the gene matches: 4. CDR3 bases: TGTGCCAGCAGCCATACAGGGGGGTCTGGCTACACCTTC. It yields the protein CASSHTGGSGYTF.

The chain employs TRBV4-2 and TRBJ2-5; perhaps TRBD2 as D (6 bases). The CDR3 contains 16 residues. Germline V gives CDR1 LGHNA, CDR2 YNFKEQ. The V gene lost 0 bases and the J gene lost 4 bases, with 15 bases spanning the gap. The CDR3 DNA reads as TGTGCCAGCAGCCAAGATCTGGACGGGGGACGAGAGACCCAGTACTTC. Protein sequence: CASSQDLDGGRETQYF.